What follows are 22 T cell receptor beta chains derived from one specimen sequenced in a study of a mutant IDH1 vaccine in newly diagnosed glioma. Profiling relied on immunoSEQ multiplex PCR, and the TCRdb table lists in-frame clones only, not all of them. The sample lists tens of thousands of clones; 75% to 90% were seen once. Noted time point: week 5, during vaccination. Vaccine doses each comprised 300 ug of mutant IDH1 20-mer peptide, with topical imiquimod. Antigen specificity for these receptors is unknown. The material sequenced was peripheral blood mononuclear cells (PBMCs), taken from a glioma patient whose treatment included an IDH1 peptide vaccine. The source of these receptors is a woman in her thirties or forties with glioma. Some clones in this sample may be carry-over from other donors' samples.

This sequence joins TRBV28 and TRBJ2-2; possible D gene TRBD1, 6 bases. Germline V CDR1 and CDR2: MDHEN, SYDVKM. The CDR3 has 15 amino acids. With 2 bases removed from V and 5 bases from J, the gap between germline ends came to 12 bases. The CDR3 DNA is TGTGCCAGCAGTTTAGGGGGCGCAGGGACCGGGGAGCTGTTTTTT. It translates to CASSLGGAGTGELFF.

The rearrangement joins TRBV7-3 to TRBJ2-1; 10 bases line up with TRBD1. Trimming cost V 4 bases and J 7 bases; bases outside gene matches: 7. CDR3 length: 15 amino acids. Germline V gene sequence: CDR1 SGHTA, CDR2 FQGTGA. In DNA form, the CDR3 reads TGTGCCAGCAGCTCCCTGGACAGGGGGATTAATGAGCAGTTCTTC. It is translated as CASSSLDRGINEQFF.

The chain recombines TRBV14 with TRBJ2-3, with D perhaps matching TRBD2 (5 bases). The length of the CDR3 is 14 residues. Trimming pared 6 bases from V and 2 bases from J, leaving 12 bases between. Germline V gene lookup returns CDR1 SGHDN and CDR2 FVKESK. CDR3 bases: TGTGCCAGCAGTCCCGGACTCATCACAGATACGCAGTATTTT. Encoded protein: CASSPGLITDTQYF.

CDR3: CASSLGQGSRPQHF. The CDR3 DNA reads as TGTGCCAGTAGTTTGGGACAGGGGTCTAGGCCCCAGCATTTT. This rearrangement joins TRBV19 to TRBJ1-5, with TRBD1 identical over 10 bases. This CDR3 region has 14 residues. The V and J ends lost 5 bases and 9 bases, in that order; junction bases with no gene match: 7. Germline CDR1 LNHDA, CDR2 SQIVND (reference sequence).

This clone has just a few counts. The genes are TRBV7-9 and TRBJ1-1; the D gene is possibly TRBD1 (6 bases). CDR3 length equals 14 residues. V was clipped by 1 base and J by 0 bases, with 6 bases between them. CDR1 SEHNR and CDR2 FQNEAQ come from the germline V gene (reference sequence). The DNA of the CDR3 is TGTGCCAGCAGCTTAGGGACAGTGAACACTGAAGCTTTCTTT. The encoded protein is CASSLGTVNTEAFF.

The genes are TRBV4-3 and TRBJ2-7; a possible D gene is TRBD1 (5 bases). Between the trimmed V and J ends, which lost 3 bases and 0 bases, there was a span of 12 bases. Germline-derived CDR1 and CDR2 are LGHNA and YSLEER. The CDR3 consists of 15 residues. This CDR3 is CASSQDNLLSYEQYF. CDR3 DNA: TGCGCCAGCAGCCAGGACAATTTACTCTCCTACGAGCAGTACTTC.

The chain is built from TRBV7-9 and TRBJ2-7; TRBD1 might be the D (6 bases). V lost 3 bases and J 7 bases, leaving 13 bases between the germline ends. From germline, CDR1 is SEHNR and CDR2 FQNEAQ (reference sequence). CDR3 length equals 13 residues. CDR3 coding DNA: TGTGCCAGCAGCTTCGACGAGGGGGATGAGCAGTACTTC. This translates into CASSFDEGDEQYF.

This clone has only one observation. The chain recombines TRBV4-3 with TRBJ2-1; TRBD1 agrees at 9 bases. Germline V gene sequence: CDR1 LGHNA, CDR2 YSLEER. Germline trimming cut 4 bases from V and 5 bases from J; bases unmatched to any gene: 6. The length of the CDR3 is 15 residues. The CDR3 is CASSPTGTGNNEQFF. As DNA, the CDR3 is TGCGCCAGCAGCCCGACCGGGACAGGGAACAATGAGCAGTTCTTC.

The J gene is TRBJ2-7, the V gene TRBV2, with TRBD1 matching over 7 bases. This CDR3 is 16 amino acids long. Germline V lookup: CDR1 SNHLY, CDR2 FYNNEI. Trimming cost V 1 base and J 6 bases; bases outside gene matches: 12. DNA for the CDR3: TGTGCCAGCAGTGAAGTTACATTTGGAGACAGGGCCGAGCAGTACTTC. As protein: CASSEVTFGDRAEQYF.

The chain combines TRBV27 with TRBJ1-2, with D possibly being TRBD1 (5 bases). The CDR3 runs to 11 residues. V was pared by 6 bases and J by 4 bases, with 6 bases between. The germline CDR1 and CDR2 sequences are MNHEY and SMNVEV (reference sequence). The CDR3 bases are TGTGCCAGCAGCGACAGCTATGGCTACACCTTC. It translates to CASSDSYGYTF.

The CDR3 region has the DNA TGTGCCAGTAGTATGGGGACAGGGTATGGAGAAGGACAGCCCCAGCATTTT. Protein sequence: CASSMGTGYGEGQPQHF. The chain links TRBV19 to TRBJ1-5, with 9 bases fitting TRBD1. The ends lost 3 bases at V and 7 bases at J; junction bases unmatched: 13. Germline V gene data show CDR1 as LNHDA and CDR2 as SQIVND (reference sequence). The CDR3 totals 17 residues.

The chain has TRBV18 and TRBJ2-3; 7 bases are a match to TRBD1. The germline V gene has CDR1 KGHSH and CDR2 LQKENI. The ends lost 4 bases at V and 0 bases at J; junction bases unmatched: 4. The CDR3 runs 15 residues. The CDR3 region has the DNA TGTGCCAGCTCACAGACAGGGCCCAGCACAGATACGCAGTATTTT. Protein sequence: CASSQTGPSTDTQYF.

The CDR3 protein is CASILDYGYTF. DNA of the CDR3: TGTGCCAGCATCTTGGACTATGGCTACACCTTC. The chain recombines TRBV2 with TRBJ1-2; D gene uncertain. There are 11 residues in the CDR3. V lost 7 bases, J lost 3 bases, and 6 bases lay in between. CDR1 and CDR2 (germline): SNHLY, FYNNEI.

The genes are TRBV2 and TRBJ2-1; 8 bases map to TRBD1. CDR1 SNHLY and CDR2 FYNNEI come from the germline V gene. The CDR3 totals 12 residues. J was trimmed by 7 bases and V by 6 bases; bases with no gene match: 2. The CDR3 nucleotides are TGTGCCAGCAGGGACAGGGTAAATGAGCAGTTCTTC. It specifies CASRDRVNEQFF.

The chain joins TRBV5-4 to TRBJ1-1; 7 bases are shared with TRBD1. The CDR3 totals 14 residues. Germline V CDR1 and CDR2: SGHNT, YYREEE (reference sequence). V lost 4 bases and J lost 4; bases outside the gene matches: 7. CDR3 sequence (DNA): TGTGCCAGCAGCCGAGGGGGCGTTGGCACTGAAGCTTTCTTT. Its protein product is CASSRGGVGTEAFF.

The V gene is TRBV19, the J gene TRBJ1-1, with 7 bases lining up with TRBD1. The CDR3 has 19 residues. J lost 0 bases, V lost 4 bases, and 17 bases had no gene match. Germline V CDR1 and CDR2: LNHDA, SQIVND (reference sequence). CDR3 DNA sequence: TGTGCCAGTAGTACGAAACCAGGGACAGCTAACGGGATGAACACTGAAGCTTTCTTT. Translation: CASSTKPGTANGMNTEAFF.

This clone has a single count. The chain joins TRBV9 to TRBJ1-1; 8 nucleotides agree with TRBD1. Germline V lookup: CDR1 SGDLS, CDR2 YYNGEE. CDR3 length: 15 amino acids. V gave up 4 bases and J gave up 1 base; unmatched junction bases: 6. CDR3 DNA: TGTGCCAGCAGCCCGACCCAGGGGGCGAACACTGAAGCTTTCTTT. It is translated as CASSPTQGANTEAFF.

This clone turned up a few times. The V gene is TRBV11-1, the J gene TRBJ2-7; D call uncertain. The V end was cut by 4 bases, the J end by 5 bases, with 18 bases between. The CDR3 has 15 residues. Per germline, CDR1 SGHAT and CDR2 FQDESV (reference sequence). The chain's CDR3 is CASSSSGQITNEQYF. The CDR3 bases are TGTGCCAGCAGCTCCTCCGGGCAAATCACCAACGAGCAGTACTTC.

CDR3 residues: CASSPRQGVNSPLHF. CDR3 sequence (DNA): TGTGCCAGCAGTCCCAGACAGGGGGTGAATTCACCCCTCCACTTT. This chain links TRBV9 with TRBJ1-6; the match to TRBD1 covers 9 bases. The germline CDR1 and CDR2 sequences are SGDLS and YYNGEE. Trimming removed 5 bases from V and 7 bases from J; junction bases left unmatched: 7. CDR3 length: 15 amino acids.

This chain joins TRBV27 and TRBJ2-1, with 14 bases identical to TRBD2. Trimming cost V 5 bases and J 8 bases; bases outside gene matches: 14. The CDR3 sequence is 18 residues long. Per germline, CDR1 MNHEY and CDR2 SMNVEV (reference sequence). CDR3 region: CASSPGTSGGGELDEQFF. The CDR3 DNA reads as TGTGCCAGCAGTCCCGGGACTAGCGGGGGAGGAGAGTTGGATGAGCAGTTCTTC.

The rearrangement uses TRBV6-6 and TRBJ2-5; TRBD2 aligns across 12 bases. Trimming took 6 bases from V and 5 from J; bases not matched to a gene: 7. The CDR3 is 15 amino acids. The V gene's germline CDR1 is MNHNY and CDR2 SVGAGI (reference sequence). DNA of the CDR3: TGTGCCAGCAGCCCTTCCGGGACTAGCGGGGAGACCCAGTACTTC. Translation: CASSPSGTSGETQYF.

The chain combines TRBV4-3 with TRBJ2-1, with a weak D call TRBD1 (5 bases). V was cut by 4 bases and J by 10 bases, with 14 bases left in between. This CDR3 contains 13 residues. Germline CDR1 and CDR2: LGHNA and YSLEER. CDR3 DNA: TGCGCCAGCAGCCCTAAGCAGGGTCGGGAGCAGTTCTTC. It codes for CASSPKQGREQFF.